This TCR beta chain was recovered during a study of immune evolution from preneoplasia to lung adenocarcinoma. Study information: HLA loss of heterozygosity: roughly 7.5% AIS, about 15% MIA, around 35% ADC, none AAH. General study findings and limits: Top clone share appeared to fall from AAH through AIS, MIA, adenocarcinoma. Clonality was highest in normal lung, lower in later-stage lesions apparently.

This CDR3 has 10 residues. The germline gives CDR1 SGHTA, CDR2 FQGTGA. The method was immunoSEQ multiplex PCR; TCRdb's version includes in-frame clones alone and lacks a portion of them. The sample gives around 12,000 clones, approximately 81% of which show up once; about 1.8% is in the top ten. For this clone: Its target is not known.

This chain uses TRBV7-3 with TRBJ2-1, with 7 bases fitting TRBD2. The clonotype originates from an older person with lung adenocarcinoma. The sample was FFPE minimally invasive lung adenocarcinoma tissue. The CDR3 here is CGPRGDEQFF. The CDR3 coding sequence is TGTGGGCCCCGGGGGGATGAGCAGTTCTTC.